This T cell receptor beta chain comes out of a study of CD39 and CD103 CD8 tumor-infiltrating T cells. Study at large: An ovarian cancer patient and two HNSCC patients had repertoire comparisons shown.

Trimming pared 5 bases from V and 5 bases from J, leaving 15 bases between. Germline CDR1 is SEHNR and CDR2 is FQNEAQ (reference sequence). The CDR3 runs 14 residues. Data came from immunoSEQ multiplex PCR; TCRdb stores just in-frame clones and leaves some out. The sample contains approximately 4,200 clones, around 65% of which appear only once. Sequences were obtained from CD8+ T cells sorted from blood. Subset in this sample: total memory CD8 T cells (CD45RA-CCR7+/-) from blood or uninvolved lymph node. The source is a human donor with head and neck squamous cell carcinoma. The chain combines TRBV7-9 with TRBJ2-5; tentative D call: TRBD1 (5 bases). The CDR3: CASSPRTPEETQYF. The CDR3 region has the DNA TGTGCCAGCAGCCCTAGGACACCCGAGGAGACCCAGTACTTC.